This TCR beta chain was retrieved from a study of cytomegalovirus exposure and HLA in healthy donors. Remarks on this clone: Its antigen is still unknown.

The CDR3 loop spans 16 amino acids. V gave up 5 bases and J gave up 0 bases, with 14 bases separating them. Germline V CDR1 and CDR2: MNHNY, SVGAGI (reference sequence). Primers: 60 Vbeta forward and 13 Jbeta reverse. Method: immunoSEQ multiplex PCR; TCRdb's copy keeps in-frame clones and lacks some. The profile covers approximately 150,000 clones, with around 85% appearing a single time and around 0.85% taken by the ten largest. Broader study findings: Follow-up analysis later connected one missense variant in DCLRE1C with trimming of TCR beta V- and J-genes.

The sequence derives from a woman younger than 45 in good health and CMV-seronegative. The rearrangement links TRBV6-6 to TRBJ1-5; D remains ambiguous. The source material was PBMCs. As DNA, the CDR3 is TGTGCCAGCAGTGGAGGGCCTATCGATAGCAATCAGCCCCAGCATTTT. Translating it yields CASSGGPIDSNQPQHF.